This T cell receptor beta chain was profiled in a study of blood T cells in healthy people across ages. About this clonotype itself: Its specificity is not known.

Then a second PCR, running about 7 to 11 cycles, was carried out with a sample-barcoded 5' primer and a J-beta primer mix. TCRdb re-called the 5' RACE reads with MiXCR, one entry per CDR3 protein. The table has 550,000 to 800,000 distinct CDR3 sequences, about a third seen once. Germline V lookup: CDR1 DFQATT, CDR2 SNEGSKA (reference sequence). The CDR3 is 13 residues long. Trimming at V came to 6 bases and at J to 4 bases, leaving 6 bases not matched to a gene. The study, taken as a whole, reports: Possibly, changes in expanded clonotypes were confounded because donor CMV status was unknown.

What was sequenced was blood. This receptor was obtained from a woman over 75 in good health. The rearrangement uses TRBV20-1 and TRBJ2-3; 8 positions match TRBD1. The CDR3 DNA reads as TGCAGTGCCCCAGGACAGGGTTCAGATACGCAGTATTTT. Its protein is CSAPGQGSDTQYF.